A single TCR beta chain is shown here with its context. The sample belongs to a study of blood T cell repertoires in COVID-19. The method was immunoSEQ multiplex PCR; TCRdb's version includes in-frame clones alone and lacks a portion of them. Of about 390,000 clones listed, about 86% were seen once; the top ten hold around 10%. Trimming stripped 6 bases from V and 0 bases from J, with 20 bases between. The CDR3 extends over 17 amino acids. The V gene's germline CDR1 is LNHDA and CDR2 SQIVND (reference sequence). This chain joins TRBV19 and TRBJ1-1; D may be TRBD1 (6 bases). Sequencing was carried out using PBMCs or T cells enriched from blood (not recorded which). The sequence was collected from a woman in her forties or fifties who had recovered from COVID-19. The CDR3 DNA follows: TGTGCCAGTAGCGCCAACAGTAACAGGGCCCTGAACACTGAAGCTTTCTTT. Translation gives CASSANSNRALNTEAFF.